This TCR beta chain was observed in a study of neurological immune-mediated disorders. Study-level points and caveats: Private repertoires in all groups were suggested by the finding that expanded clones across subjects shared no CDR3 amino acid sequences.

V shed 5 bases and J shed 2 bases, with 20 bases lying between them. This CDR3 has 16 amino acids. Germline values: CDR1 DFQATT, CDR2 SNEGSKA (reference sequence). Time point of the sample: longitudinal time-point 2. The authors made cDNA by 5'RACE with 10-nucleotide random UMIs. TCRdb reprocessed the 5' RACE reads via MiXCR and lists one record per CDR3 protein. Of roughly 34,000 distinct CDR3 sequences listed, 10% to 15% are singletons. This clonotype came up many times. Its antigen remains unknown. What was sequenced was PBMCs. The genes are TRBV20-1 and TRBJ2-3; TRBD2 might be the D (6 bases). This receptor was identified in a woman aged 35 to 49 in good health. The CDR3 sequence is CSAPYLSGLDTDTQYF. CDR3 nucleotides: TGCAGTGCTCCTTACCTTAGCGGCCTCGACACAGATACGCAGTATTTT.